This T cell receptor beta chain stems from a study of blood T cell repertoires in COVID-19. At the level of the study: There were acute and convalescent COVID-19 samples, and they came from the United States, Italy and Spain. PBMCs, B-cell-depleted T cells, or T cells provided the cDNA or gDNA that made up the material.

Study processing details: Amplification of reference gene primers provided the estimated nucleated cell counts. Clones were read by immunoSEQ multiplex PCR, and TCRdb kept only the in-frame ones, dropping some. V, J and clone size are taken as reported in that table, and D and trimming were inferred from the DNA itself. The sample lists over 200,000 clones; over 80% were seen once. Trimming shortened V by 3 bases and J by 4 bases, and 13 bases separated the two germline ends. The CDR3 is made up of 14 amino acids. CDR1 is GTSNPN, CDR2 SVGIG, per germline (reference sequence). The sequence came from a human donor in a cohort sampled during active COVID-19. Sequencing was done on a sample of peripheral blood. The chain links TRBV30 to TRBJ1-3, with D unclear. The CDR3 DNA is TGTGCCTGGAGCCCTTACGGGAGGGGAAACACCATATATTTT. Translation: CAWSPYGRGNTIYF. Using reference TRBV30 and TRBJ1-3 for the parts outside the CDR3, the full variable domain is SQTIHQWPATLVQPVGSPLSLECTVEGTSNPNLYWYRQAAGRGLQLLFYSVGIGQISSEVPQNLSASRPQDRQFILSSKKLLLSDSGFYLCAWSPYGRGNTIYFGEGSWLTVV.